This is a list of T cell receptor beta chains from one sample in a study of regulatory T cells in long-lasting Graves disease. Using its own MiXCR run on the multiplex PCR reads, TCRdb lists one record per CDR3 protein. In the table there are 390,000 or so distinct CDR3 sequences, about 10% of which are singletons. The same data also went into a second study, on T cells in Graves' hyperthyroidism and ophthalmopathy.

The sample consisted of peripheral blood mononuclear cells (PBMCs), taken at new diagnosis, from a patient treated with antithyroid drugs. The receptor source for this set is a woman aged 18-29 years with Graves disease. Both conserved end residues are part of each CDR3.

J	V	length	CDR3
TRBJ2-5	TRBV27	15	CASSAGVRVEETQYF
TRBJ1-1	TRBV3-1	13	CACRGPMNTEAFF
TRBJ1-1	TRBV12-3/TRBV12-4	13	CASRIDENTEAFF
TRBJ1-2	TRBV27	13	CASSTNQGSGYTF
TRBJ1-5	TRBV27	14	CASSLGYSNQPQHF
TRBJ1-6	TRBV11-2	19	CASSLESGWGTAYNSPLHF
TRBJ1-3	TRBV4-3	16	CASSQDVGGFGNTIYF
TRBJ1-1	TRBV18	16	CASSPTPGLMNTEAFF
TRBJ1-3	TRBV27	16	CASSLDAGSSGNTIYF
TRBJ2-1	TRBV6-2/TRBV6-3	17	CASSYSLGQGGYNEQFF
TRBJ2-2	TRBV7-2	16	CASSSLAGGSAGELFF
TRBJ1-2	TRBV12-3/TRBV12-4	17	CASSPGQGGFLGYGYTF
TRBJ1-5	TRBV30	15	CAWSETGQSYQPQHF
TRBJ2-3	TRBV13	16	CASSLVPDSSTDTQYF
TRBJ1-5	TRBV27	15	CASSPSRQANQPQHF
TRBJ2-5	TRBV11-2	14	CASSLGTGAETQYF
TRBJ2-1	TRBV12-3/TRBV12-4	14	CASTRTGTYNEQFF
TRBJ1-5	TRBV2	13	CASSEDINQPQHF
TRBJ2-1	TRBV5-1	15	CASSFEAGPINEQFF
TRBJ2-1	TRBV2	16	CASQRQYMSSYNEQFF